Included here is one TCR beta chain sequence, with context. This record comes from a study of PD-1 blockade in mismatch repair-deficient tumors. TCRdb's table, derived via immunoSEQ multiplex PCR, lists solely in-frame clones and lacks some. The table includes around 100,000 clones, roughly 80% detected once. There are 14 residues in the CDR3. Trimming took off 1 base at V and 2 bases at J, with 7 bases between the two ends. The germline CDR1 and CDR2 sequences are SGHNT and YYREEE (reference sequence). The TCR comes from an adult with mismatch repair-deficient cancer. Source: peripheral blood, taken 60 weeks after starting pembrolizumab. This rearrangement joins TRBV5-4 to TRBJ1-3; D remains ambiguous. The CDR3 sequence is CASSLSEAGNTIYF. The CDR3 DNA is TGTGCCAGCAGCTTGTCGGAGGCTGGAAACACCATATATTTT.